This T cell receptor beta chain was sequenced for a study of blood T cells in healthy people across ages. PCR was performed a second time for about 7 to 11 cycles using a sample-barcoded 5' primer and a J-beta primer mix. Each of the cDNA molecules was tagged by a template-switch adaptor with 12 random nucleotides. TCRdb independently ran MiXCR on the 5' RACE reads; one entry per CDR3 protein. Of some 900,000 distinct CDR3 sequences in the sample, 29% are singletons; the top ten hold around a sixth. The ends lost 6 bases at V and 0 bases at J; junction bases unmatched: 14. Germline assignment: CDR1 PRHDT and CDR2 FYEKMQ (reference sequence). The CDR3 runs 18 residues.

Sequenced input: blood. The source of this sequence is a woman aged 80 or older in good health. V gene TRBV13 combines with J gene TRBJ2-3, with 8 bases fitting TRBD2. CDR3 region: CASRTLAGGNPSTDTQYF. CDR3 bases: TGTGCCAGCAGGACTCTCGCGGGAGGAAACCCTAGCACAGATACGCAGTATTTT. Drawing the rest from reference TRBV13 and TRBJ2-3, the complete variable domain is AAGVIQSPRHLIKEKRETATLKCYPIPRHDTVYWYQQGPGQDPQFLISFYEKMQSDKGSIPDRFSAQQFSDYHSELNMSSLELGDSALYFCASRTLAGGNPSTDTQYFGPGTRLTVL.